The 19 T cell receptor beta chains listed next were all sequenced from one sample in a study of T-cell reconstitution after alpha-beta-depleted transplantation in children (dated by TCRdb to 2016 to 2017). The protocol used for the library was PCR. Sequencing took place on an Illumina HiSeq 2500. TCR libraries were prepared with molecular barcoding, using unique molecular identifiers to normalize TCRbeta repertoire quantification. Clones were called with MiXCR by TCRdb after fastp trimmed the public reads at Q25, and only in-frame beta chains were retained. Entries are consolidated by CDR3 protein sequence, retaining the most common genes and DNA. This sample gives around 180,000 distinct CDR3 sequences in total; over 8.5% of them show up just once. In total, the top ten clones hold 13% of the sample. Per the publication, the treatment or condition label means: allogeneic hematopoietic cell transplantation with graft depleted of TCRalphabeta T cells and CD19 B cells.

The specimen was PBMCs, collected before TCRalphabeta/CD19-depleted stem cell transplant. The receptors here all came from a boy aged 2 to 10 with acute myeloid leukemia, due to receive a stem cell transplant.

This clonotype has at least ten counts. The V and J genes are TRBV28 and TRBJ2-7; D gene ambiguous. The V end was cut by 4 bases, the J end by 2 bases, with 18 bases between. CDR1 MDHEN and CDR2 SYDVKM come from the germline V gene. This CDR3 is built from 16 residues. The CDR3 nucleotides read TGTGCCAGCAGTTCTCCCGGGCCCCAAAAACCCTACGAGCAGTACTTC. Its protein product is CASSSPGPQKPYEQYF.

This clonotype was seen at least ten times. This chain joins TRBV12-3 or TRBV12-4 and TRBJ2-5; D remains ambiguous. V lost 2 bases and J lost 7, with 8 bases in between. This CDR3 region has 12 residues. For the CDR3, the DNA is TGTGCCAGCAGTTTACAGGTGGCGACCCAGTACTTC. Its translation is CASSLQVATQYF.

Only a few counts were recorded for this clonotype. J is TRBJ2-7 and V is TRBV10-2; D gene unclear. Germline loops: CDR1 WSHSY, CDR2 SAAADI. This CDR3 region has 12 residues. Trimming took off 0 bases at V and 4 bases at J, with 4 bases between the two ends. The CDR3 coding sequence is TGCGCCAGCAGTGAGTCGGGGTACGAGCAGTACGTC. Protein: CASSESGYEQYV.

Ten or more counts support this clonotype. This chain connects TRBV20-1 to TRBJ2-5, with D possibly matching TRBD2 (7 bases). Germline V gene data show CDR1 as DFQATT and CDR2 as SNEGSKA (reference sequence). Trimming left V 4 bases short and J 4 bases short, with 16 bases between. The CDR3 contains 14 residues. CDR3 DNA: TGCAGTGCTACCCCGATGGGGGGGCGAGAGACCCAGTACTTC. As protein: CSATPMGGRETQYF.

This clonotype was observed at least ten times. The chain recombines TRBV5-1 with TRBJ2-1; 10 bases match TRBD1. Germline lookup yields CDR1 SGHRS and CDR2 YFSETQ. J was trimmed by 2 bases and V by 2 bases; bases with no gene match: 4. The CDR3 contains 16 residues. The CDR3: CASSFSGQGAYNEQFF. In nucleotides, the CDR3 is TGCGCCAGCAGCTTCTCCGGACAGGGGGCCTACAATGAGCAGTTCTTC.

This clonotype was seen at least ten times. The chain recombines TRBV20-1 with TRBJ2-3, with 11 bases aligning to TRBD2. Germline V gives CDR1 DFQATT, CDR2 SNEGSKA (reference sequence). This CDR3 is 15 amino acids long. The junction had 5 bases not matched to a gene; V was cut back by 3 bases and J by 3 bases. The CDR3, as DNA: TGCAGTGCTAGTCTACTAGCGGGGGTAACAGATACGCAGTATTTT. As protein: CSASLLAGVTDTQYF.

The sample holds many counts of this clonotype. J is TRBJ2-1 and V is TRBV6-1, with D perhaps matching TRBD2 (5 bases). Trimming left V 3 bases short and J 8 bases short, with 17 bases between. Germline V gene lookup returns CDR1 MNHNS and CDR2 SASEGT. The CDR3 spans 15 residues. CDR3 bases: TGTGCCAGCAGTGACGCGAGGGAGAGGGTCTATGAGCAGTTCTTC. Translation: CASSDARERVYEQFF.

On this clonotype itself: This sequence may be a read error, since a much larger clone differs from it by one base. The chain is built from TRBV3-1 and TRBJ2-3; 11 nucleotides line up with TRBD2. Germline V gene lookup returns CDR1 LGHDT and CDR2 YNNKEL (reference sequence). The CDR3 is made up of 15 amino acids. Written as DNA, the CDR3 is TGTGCCACCAGCCAACTAGCGGGAGCCACAGATACGCAGTATTTT. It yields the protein CATSQLAGATDTQYF.

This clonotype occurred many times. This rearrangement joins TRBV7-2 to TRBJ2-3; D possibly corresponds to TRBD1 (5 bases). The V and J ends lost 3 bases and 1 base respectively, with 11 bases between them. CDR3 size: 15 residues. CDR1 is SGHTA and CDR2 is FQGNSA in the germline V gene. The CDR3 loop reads CASSFRQMGTDTQYF. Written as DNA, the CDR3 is TGTGCCAGCAGCTTTCGACAGATGGGCACAGATACGCAGTATTTT. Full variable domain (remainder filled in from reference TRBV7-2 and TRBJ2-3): GAGVSQSPSNKVTEKGKDVELRCDPISGHTALYWYRQSLGQGLEFLIYFQGNSAPDKSGLPSDRFSAERTGGSVSTLTIQRTQQEDSAVYLCASSFRQMGTDTQYFGPGTRLTVL.

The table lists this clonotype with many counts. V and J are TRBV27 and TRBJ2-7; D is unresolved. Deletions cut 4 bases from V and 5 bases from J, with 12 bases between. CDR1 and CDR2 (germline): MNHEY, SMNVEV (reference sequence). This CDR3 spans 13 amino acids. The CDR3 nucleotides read TGTGCCAGCAGTTCTAGTGTGTTCCACGAGCAGTACTTC. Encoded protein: CASSSSVFHEQYF.

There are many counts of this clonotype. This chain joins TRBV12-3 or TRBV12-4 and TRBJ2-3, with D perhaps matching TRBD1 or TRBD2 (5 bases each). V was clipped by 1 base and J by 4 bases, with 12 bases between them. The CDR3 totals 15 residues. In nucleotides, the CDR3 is TGTGCCAGCAGTTTAGTTTCAGGGAGTGCAGATACGCAGTATTTT. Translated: CASSLVSGSADTQYF.

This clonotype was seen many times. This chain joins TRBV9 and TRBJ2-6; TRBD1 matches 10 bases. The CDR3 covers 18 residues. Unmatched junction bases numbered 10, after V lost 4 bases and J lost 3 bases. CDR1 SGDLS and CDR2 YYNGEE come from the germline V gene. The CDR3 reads CASSPRDRGTSGANVLTF. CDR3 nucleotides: TGTGCCAGCAGCCCGAGGGACAGGGGAACTAGTGGGGCCAACGTCCTGACTTTC. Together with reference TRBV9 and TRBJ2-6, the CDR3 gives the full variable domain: DSGVTQTPKHLITATGQRVTLRCSPRSGDLSVYWYQQSLDQGLQFLIQYYNGEERAKGNILERFSAQQFPDLHSELNLSSLELGDSALYFCASSPRDRGTSGANVLTFGAGSRLTVL.

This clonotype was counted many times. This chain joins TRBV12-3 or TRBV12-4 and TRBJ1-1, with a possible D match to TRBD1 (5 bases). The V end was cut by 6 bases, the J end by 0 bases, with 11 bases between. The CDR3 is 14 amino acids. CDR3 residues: CASSPRDLNTEAFF. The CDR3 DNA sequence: TGTGCCAGCAGCCCGCGGGACCTGAACACTGAAGCTTTCTTT.

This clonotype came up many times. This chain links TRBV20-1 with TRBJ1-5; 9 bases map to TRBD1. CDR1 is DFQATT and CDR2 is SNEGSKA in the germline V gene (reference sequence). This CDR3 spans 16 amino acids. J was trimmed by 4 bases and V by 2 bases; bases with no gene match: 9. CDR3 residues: CSARRTGARQNQPQHF. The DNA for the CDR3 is TGCAGTGCTAGACGGACAGGGGCGAGACAAAATCAGCCCCAGCATTTT.

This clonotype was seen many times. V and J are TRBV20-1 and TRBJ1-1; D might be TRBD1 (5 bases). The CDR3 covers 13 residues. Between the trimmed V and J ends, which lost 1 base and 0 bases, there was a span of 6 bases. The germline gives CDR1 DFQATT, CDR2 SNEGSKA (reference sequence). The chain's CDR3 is CSARAQVNTEAFF. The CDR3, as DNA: TGCAGTGCTAGAGCACAGGTGAACACTGAAGCTTTCTTT.

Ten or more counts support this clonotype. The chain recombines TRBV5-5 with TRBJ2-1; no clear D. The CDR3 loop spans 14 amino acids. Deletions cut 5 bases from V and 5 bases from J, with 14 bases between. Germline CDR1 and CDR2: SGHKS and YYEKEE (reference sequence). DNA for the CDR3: TGTGCCAGCAGACAAGAACCGGCGGACAATGAGCAGTTCTTC. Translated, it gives CASRQEPADNEQFF.

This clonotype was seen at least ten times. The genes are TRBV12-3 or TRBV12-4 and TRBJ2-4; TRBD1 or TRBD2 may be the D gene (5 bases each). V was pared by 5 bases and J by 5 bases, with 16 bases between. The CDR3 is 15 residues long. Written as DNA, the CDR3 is TGTGCCAGCAGTGCCTCGCCTCGGGGCCAAAACATTCAGTACTTC. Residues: CASSASPRGQNIQYF.

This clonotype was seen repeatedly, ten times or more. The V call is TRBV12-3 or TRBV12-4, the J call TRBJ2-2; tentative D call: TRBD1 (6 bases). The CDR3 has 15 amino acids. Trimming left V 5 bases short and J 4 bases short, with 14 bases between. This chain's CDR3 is CASSQPTGLTGELFF. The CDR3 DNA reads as TGTGCCAGCAGTCAACCTACAGGGCTCACCGGGGAGCTGTTTTTT.

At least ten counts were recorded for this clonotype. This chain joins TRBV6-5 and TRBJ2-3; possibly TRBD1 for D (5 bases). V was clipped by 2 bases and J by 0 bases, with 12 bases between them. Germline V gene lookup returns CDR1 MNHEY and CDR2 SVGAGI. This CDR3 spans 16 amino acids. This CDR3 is CASSYGWGRSTDTQYF. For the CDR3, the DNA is TGTGCCAGCAGTTACGGTTGGGGCAGGAGCACAGATACGCAGTATTTT.